A selection of T cell receptor beta chains follows, all from one sample in a study of cytotoxic CD8 clonotypes in ibrutinib-treated CLL. The data were produced by immunoSEQ multiplex PCR, yet TCRdb's version contains in-frame clones alone and is incomplete. The sample records approximately 190,000 clones, about four fifths being singletons. The starting material was PBMCs, obtained after 12 months of ibrutinib treatment. These receptors came from a human donor with chronic lymphocytic leukemia. The CDR3 runs from the conserved cysteine through the conserved F or W. The order of the fields is D gene, V gene, clone size, J gene, CDR3 DNA, CDR3 protein. The D gene is left open where the match is weak. Some rows mark clone size as missing; the rest say once, few, many or name a class of expanded clone.

D: .
V: TRBV19
size: .
J: TRBJ1-1
DNA: TGTGCCAGTAGTATACAGGCCTTGAACACTGAAGCTTTCTTT
CDR3: CASSIQALNTEAFF

D: .
V: TRBV6-4
size: few
J: TRBJ2-2
DNA: TGTGCCAGCAGTCAGGGAGAAGACACCGGGGAGCTGTTTTTT
CDR3: CASSQGEDTGELFF

D: TRBD2
V: TRBV5-8
size: .
J: TRBJ2-1
DNA: TGTGCCAGCAGCTGGCGCGGGCGGGAGATGGATGAGCAGTTCTTC
CDR3: CASSWRGREMDEQFF

D: .
V: TRBV6-1
size: .
J: TRBJ2-3
DNA: TGTGCCAGCAGTGATCCTCGACAGTTAGGAAGAGATACGCAGTATTTT
CDR3: CASSDPRQLGRDTQYF

D: TRBD1
V: TRBV6-1
size: .
J: TRBJ1-2
DNA: TGTGCCAGCAGACCCGGGACAGACTATGGCTACACCTTC
CDR3: CASRPGTDYGYTF

D: TRBD1
V: TRBV6-5
size: .
J: TRBJ1-1
DNA: TGTGCCAGCAGCAACGGACAGGGGAACACTGAAGCTTTCTTT
CDR3: CASSNGQGNTEAFF

D: .
V: TRBV7-9
size: .
J: TRBJ2-4
DNA: TGTGCCAGCAGCTTGATCAGTTACCTTCAGTACTTC
CDR3: CASSLISYLQYF

D: .
V: TRBV18
size: .
J: TRBJ2-1
DNA: TGTGCCAGCTCGGCGGGACTGGATAATGAGCAGTTCTTC
CDR3: CASSAGLDNEQFF

D: .
V: TRBV27
size: few
J: TRBJ2-7
DNA: TGTGCCAGCAGTTTATCCGGGCAGGTCGCCTACGAGCAGTACTTC
CDR3: CASSLSGQVAYEQYF

D: TRBD1
V: TRBV9
size: .
J: TRBJ2-7
DNA: TGTGCCAGCAGCCCCAGACAGGGTCTTGGAACCTACGAGCAGTACTTC
CDR3: CASSPRQGLGTYEQYF

D: TRBD2
V: TRBV19
size: .
J: TRBJ2-1
DNA: TGTGCCAGTAGTGATCCCTTAGCGGGAAAGTACAATGAGCAGTTCTTC
CDR3: CASSDPLAGKYNEQFF

D: .
V: TRBV27
size: .
J: TRBJ2-7
DNA: TGTGCCAGCAGCCAAGTTTCCAGGGGAGCCTACGAGCAGTACTTC
CDR3: CASSQVSRGAYEQYF

D: .
V: TRBV18
size: .
J: TRBJ2-5
DNA: TGTGCCAGCTCAGGAGACCAAGAGACCCAGTACTTC
CDR3: CASSGDQETQYF

D: .
V: TRBV29-1
size: .
J: TRBJ2-5
DNA: TGCAGCGTTGAGGGGACTCTTGGGGAGACCCAGTACTTC
CDR3: CSVEGTLGETQYF

D: .
V: TRBV5-4
size: .
J: TRBJ2-4
DNA: TGTGCCAGCAGCTTGCCCGGACAGCTAGCCAAAAACATTCAGTACTTC
CDR3: CASSLPGQLAKNIQYF

D: .
V: TRBV11-2
size: .
J: TRBJ2-7
DNA: TGTGCCAGCAGCGGGTCCTACGAGCAGTACTTC
CDR3: CASSGSYEQYF

D: .
V: TRBV5-6
size: .
J: TRBJ2-7
DNA: TGTGCCAGCAGCTTGTCTCGGGCCGGCCAGTGGGAGCAGTACTTC
CDR3: CASSLSRAGQWEQYF

D: TRBD2
V: TRBV6-6
size: .
J: TRBJ2-3
DNA: TGTGCCAGCAAAACTAGCGGGAGGGCAGATACGCAGTATTTT
CDR3: CASKTSGRADTQYF

D: .
V: TRBV2
size: .
J: TRBJ2-1
DNA: TGTGCCAGCAGCGGCGGGGGCGGATACAATGAGCAGTTCTTC
CDR3: CASSGGGGYNEQFF

D: TRBD1
V: TRBV5-1
size: .
J: TRBJ1-5
DNA: TGCGCCAGCAGCTTGTTCCCGGGACAGGGGAATCAGCCCCAGCATTTT
CDR3: CASSLFPGQGNQPQHF

D: .
V: TRBV27
size: .
J: TRBJ1-5
DNA: TGTGCCAGCAGTTTGGGGAGAACCAATCAGCCCCAGCATTTT
CDR3: CASSLGRTNQPQHF

D: TRBD1
V: TRBV10-3
size: .
J: TRBJ1-1
DNA: TGTGCCACGGCACAGGGGGCAAGGGAGACTGAAGCTTTCTTT
CDR3: CATAQGARETEAFF

D: .
V: TRBV27
size: .
J: TRBJ1-1
DNA: TGTGCCAGCAGGCCTTACGTGGGGGGCACTGAAGCTTTCTTT
CDR3: CASRPYVGGTEAFF

D: .
V: TRBV18
size: .
J: TRBJ2-3
DNA: TGTGCCAGCTCACCAATTCGTTCCACAGATACGCAGTATTTT
CDR3: CASSPIRSTDTQYF

D: .
V: TRBV7-8
size: .
J: TRBJ2-2
DNA: TGTGCCAGCAGCTTCGGACAGAACACCGGGGAGCTGTTTTTT
CDR3: CASSFGQNTGELFF

D: .
V: TRBV18
size: .
J: TRBJ1-5
DNA: TGTGCCAGCTCATTACTCCCGGATCAGCCCCAGCATTTT
CDR3: CASSLLPDQPQHF

D: .
V: TRBV2
size: .
J: TRBJ1-4
DNA: TGTGCCAGCAGTGGCAAGGTTCTGTCTAATGAAAAACTGTTTTTT
CDR3: CASSGKVLSNEKLFF

D: TRBD1
V: TRBV7-8
size: .
J: TRBJ1-6
DNA: TGTGCCAGCAGCTCTCAGGGGGTCGGGTCACCCCTCCACTTT
CDR3: CASSSQGVGSPLHF